This T cell receptor (beta chain) was profiled in a study of blood T cell repertoires in COVID-19. This CDR3 comprises 20 residues. Per the original methods: How many nucleated cells were present was estimated from reference gene primer amplification. The method was immunoSEQ multiplex PCR; TCRdb's version includes in-frame clones alone and lacks a portion of them. V and J calls and clone size are as listed in that table; D and trimming were resolved from the DNA. Altogether approximately 47,000 clones are present, 65% to 90% being singletons, with the ten largest covering about 3%. Sequencing was done on a sample of peripheral blood. J is TRBJ1-1 and V is TRBV21-1; TRBD1 is the table's D call, not checked against the DNA. TRBV21-1 is a pseudogene. The receptor was derived from an elderly woman with COVID-19, enrolled during active disease. Here the CDR3 reads CASSIQAAGKNSNFDTEAFF. CDR3 DNA sequence: TGTGCCAGCAGCATCCAGGCGGCAGGGAAGAACTCCAACTTTGACACTGAAGCTTTCTTT.